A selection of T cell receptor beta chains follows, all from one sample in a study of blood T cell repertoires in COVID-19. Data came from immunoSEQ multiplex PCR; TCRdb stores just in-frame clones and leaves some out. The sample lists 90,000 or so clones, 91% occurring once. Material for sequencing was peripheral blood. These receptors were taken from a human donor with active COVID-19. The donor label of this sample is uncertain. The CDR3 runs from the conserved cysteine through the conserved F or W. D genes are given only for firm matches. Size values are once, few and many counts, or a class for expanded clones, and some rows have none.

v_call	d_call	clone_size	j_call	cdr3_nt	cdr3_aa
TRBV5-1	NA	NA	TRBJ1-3	TGCGCCAGCAGCCCCGCCGGGAGCCAGGGAAACACCATATATTTT	CASSPAGSQGNTIYF
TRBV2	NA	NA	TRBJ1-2	TGTGCCAACAGTAATAACAGGCAATCTAACTATGGCTACACCTTC	CANSNNRQSNYGYTF
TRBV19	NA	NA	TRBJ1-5	TGTGCCAGTAGTCCTGACAGGAACAGCAATCAGCCCCAGCATTTT	CASSPDRNSNQPQHF
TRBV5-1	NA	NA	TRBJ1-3	TGCGCCAGCAGCTCTACAGGGTCAGGAAACACCATATATTTT	CASSSTGSGNTIYF
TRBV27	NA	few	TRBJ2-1	TGTGCCAGCAGTTTCCTTGGCGGAAAAATCAATGAGCAGTTCTTC	CASSFLGGKINEQFF
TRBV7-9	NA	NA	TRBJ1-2	TGTGCCAGCAGCTTCACATTAGCGGGAGGCTACACCTTC	CASSFTLAGGYTF
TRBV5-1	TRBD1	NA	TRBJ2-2	TGCGCCAGCAGCTCCGATGCAGGGGGCAATACCGGGGAGCTGTTTTTT	CASSSDAGGNTGELFF
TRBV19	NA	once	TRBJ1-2	TGTGCCAGTCGCCCAGTCGGAGCCTATGGCTACACCTTC	CASRPVGAYGYTF
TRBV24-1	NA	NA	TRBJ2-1	TGTGCCACCGGCAAGGAGGGGAATGAGCAGTTCTTC	CATGKEGNEQFF
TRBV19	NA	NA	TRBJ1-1	TGTGCCAGTAGTACTGGAGTCCGAATCACTGAAGCTTTCTTT	CASSTGVRITEAFF
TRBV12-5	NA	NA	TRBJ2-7	TGTGCTAGTGGTTCTCAGGGAATTTCCGTCGAGCAGTACTTC	CASGSQGISVEQYF
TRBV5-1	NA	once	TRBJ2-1	TGCGCCAGCAGCTTAATGGGGGGAGAGTACAATGAGCAGTTCTTC	CASSLMGGEYNEQFF
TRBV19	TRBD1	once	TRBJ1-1	TGTGCCAGTAGTATTCGACAGGGGGCGAACACTGAAGCTTTCTTT	CASSIRQGANTEAFF
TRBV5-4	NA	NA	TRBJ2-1	TGTGCCAGCAGCTTGGCGGCAGGGTGGTACAATGAGCAGTTCTTC	CASSLAAGWYNEQFF
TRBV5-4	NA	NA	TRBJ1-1	TGTGCCAGCAGCTCTCGACAGACCCCGAACACTGAAGCTTTCTTT	CASSSRQTPNTEAFF
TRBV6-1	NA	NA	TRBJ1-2	TGTGCCAGCAGTGAAATTTGGGGGGAGGATGGCTACACCTTC	CASSEIWGEDGYTF
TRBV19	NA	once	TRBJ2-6	TGTGCCACCTTACTGGACAGCTCTGGGGCCAACGTCCTGACTTTC	CATLLDSSGANVLTF
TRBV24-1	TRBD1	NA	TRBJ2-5	TGTGCCACCAGTGCGTGGGACAGGAGCCTAGGAGAGACCCAGTACTTC	CATSAWDRSLGETQYF
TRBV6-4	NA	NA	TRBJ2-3	TGTGCCAGCAGGGAAGACAGGAACACAGATACGCAGTATTTT	CASREDRNTDTQYF
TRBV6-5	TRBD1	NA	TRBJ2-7	TGTGCCAGCAGTTACCCCTCTGGACAGGGCTACGAGCAGTACTTC	CASSYPSGQGYEQYF
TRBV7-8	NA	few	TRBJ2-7	TGTGCCAGCAGCACTGACTACGAGCAGTACTTC	CASSTDYEQYF
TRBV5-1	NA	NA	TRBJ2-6	TGCGCCAGCAGCTTGAGTTGGGGGGCTGGGGCCAACGTCCTGACTTTC	CASSLSWGAGANVLTF
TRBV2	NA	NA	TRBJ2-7	TGTGCCAGCAGTGAAATACACTACGAGCAGTACTTC	CASSEIHYEQYF